A selection of T cell receptor beta chains follows, all from one sample in a study of CD8+ T cells in alopecia areata. Clones were sequenced by immunoSEQ multiplex PCR, and TCRdb holds only the in-frame ones, with some missing. Among 140,000 to 150,000 clones, roughly three fifths were seen once, and the ten largest hold about 6%. Sequenced here: CD4+ T cells sorted from blood, sampled at week 0. The receptor source for this set is a human donor with alopecia areata. The CDR3 runs from the conserved cysteine through the conserved F or W. D genes are given only for firm matches. Not all rows give a size; the values are once, few, many and, for expanded clones, a class.

CDR3aa | len | abundance | v_gene | d_gene
CASSFSLNEQFF | 12 | . | TRBV7-2 | .
CASSDSTSRETQYF | 14 | . | TRBV6-1 | .
CASRLDVETQYF | 12 | . | TRBV7-2 | .
CSVGTTGTKNIQYF | 14 | . | TRBV29-1 | .
CASSLIGEAKNIQYF | 15 | . | TRBV7-9 | .
CAISPGQAAYNEQFF | 15 | . | TRBV10-3 | TRBD1
CASHSGQTSRETQYF | 15 | . | TRBV7-2 | .
CASSVGSNQPQHF | 13 | . | TRBV9 | .
CASSSPGGPQDTQYF | 15 | . | TRBV6-6 | TRBD2
CASRLAAGGELFF | 13 | few | TRBV7-9 | .
CAISERETQYF | 11 | once | TRBV10-3 | .
CASSYRTGSVDEQYF | 15 | few | TRBV6-5 | TRBD1
CASSRLDGWTEAFF | 14 | . | TRBV5-1 | .
CAWSTELWQYF | 11 | . | TRBV30 | .
CASSQGKGEGYTF | 13 | . | TRBV4-1 | .
CATSSGQTSTYQETQYF | 17 | . | TRBV15 | .
CASSLRTGGGETQYF | 15 | . | TRBV18 | TRBD1
CAWSDGTSPVLTF | 13 | few | TRBV30 | TRBD2
CASSLRSGSESTEAFF | 16 | . | TRBV11-2 | .
CSVDVLGGGTDTQYF | 15 | few | TRBV29-1 | .
CASSPRRTGISSGNTIYF | 18 | few | TRBV19 | .
CASSQDWAGGYEQYF | 15 | . | TRBV4-3 | TRBD2
CASSRVDRGYGYTF | 14 | few | TRBV5-1 | TRBD1
CAISPGQGTGGQPQHF | 16 | . | TRBV10-3 | TRBD1
CASSSQESTEAFF | 13 | . | TRBV7-2 | .
CASSWTGTNGYTF | 13 | few | TRBV5-4 | TRBD1
CASSLRGAEGYTF | 13 | few | TRBV27 | .
CASSLIGVGTGELFF | 15 | . | TRBV5-4 | .
CASRQGGEQYF | 11 | . | TRBV6-5 | .
CASSLDMGTYEQYF | 14 | . | TRBV5-1 | .
CASSLGHYADTQYF | 14 | few | TRBV5-1 | .
CSVRSGYGYTF | 11 | . | TRBV29-1 | .
CAWDGKGSGANVLTF | 15 | . | TRBV30 | .
CASSSAGPGNEQFF | 14 | . | TRBV6-5 | .
CASSSSTTGELFF | 13 | . | TRBV5-4 | .
CASSIRQGNEQFF | 13 | few | TRBV19 | TRBD1
CASREDQFFGHEQYF | 15 | . | TRBV18 | .
CASTGQTAGSYEQYF | 15 | . | TRBV10-2 | .
CASRPQSNYGYTF | 13 | . | TRBV7-9 | .
CASSSGLVNEQFF | 13 | . | TRBV5-1 | .
CASSTGTLTQYF | 12 | . | TRBV9 | .
CAIQVASSYNEQFF | 14 | . | TRBV2 | .
CASSSESLYGYTF | 13 | . | TRBV2 | .
CASSLTSASRGVIEPQHF | 18 | few | TRBV5-6 | .
CASSLLRLNYGYTF | 14 | . | TRBV5-7 | .
CSVERGGSEQFF | 12 | . | TRBV29-1 | .
CASSSGTGYNSPLHF | 15 | . | TRBV5-1 | TRBD1
CASGLALQADSYNEQFF | 17 | . | TRBV12-5 | .
CSVAYRRDQPQHF | 13 | . | TRBV29-1 | .
CATSRTGSNNQPQHF | 15 | once | TRBV15 | .
CASSGTSGGAAYNEQFF | 17 | . | TRBV5-1 | TRBD2
CASSPLARNNEQFF | 14 | few | TRBV4-1 | .
CASNSGAEGPTEAFF | 15 | . | TRBV19 | .
CSVEVGGTYGYTF | 13 | . | TRBV29-1 | .
CASSLAGWQGAYEQYF | 16 | few | TRBV7-2 | .
CASSPPGQRGPQHF | 14 | . | TRBV18 | .
CASSQEETQYF | 11 | . | TRBV2 | .
CSVRKGSSYEQYF | 13 | . | TRBV29-1 | .
CAWGRTMNTEAFF | 13 | . | TRBV30 | .
CASSPLDRRGFHGYTF | 16 | . | TRBV11-2 | .